The rows below give T cell receptor beta chains drawn from one sample of a study of T cells after yellow fever vaccination. MiXCR was run by TCRdb on the 5' RACE reads, yielding one entry per CDR3 protein. The sample has 90,000 to 150,000 distinct CDR3 sequences, about 7.2% seen once. Source: CD4+ T cells sorted from PBMCs, taken roughly 45 days after the first yellow fever vaccination. These receptors came from a man aged 18 to 30 who received the YFV17D yellow fever vaccine. Both conserved end residues are part of each CDR3. D genes are given only for firm matches. Rows give clone size only sometimes, using once, few, many, or a class for an expanded clone.

TRBJ1-3 TRBV29-1 few . CSVEYAVAGNTIYF TGCAGCGTTGAATACGCAGTTGCTGGAAACACCATATATTTT
TRBJ2-5 TRBV7-9 many TRBD2 CASSSGLVSETQYF TGTGCCAGCAGTTCGGGACTAGTATCCGAGACCCAGTACTTC
TRBJ1-2 TRBV28 many . CASRPPGYGYTF TGTGCCAGCAGGCCCCCAGGGTATGGCTACACCTTC
TRBJ2-3 TRBV7-9 many . CASSSGAASTDTQYF TGTGCCAGCAGCTCCGGGGCCGCTAGCACAGATACGCAGTATTTT
TRBJ2-1 TRBV4-3 many TRBD2 CASSQEPRLAGENEQFF TGCGCCAGCAGCCAAGAGCCCCGACTAGCGGGTGAAAATGAGCAGTTCTTC
TRBJ2-3 TRBV20-1 many TRBD1 CSALAGGADTQYF TGCAGTGCTCTGGCAGGGGGCGCAGATACGCAGTATTTT
TRBJ2-5 TRBV5-1 . . CASSLTPTVASETQYF TGCGCCAGCAGCTTGACACCGACAGTTGCTTCAGAGACCCAGTACTTC
TRBJ1-1 TRBV3-1 many . CASSPSGGGTEAFF TGTGCCAGCAGCCCCTCCGGGGGGGGCACTGAAGCTTTCTTT
TRBJ2-5 TRBV14 many . CASSQRQKETQYF TGTGCCAGCAGCCAGCGGCAAAAAGAGACCCAGTACTTC
TRBJ1-5 TRBV6-6 . TRBD1 CASSNRGTDNRPQHF TGTGCCAGCAGTAACCGCGGGACAGACAATCGACCCCAGCATTTT
TRBJ2-6 TRBV6-5 many . CASSYSGSYSGANVLTF TGTGCCAGCAGTTACTCGGGCAGTTACTCTGGGGCCAACGTCCTGACTTTC
TRBJ1-2 TRBV15 many . CATSGPGRTSYGYTF TGTGCCACCAGCGGACCAGGACGGACCTCCTATGGCTACACCTTC
TRBJ2-7 TRBV20-1 many TRBD1 CSATDRVIPYEQYF TGCAGTGCAACCGACAGGGTTATACCCTACGAGCAGTACTTC
TRBJ1-4 TRBV4-1 many . CASSQVGTTNEKLFF TGCGCCAGCAGCCAAGTTGGGACGACTAATGAAAAACTGTTTTTT